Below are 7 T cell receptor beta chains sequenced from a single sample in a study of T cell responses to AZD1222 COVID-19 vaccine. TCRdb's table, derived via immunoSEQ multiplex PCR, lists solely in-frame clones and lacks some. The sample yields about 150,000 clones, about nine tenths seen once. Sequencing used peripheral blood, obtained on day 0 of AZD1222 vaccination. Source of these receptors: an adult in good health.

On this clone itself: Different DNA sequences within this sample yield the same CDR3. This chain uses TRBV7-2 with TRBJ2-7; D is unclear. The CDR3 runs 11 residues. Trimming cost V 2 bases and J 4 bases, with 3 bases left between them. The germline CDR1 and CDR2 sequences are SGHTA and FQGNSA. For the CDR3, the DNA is TGTGCCAGCAGCTTATATTACGAGCAGTACTTC. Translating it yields CASSLYYEQYF.

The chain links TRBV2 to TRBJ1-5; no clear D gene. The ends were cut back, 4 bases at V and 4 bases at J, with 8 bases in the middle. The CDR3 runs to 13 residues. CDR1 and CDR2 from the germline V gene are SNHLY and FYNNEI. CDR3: CASSVQVNQPQHF. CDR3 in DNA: TGTGCCAGCAGTGTTCAAGTTAATCAGCCCCAGCATTTT.

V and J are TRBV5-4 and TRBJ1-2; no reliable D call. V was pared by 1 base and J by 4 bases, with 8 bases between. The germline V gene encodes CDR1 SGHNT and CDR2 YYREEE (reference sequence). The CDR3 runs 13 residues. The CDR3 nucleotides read TGTGCCAGCAGCTTGAAGGGTGTCTATGGCTACACCTTC. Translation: CASSLKGVYGYTF.

CDR3 in amino acids: CASSFKDRQETQYF. DNA for the CDR3: TGTGCCAGCAGCTTTAAGGACAGGCAAGAGACCCAGTACTTC. V gene TRBV5-6 combines with J gene TRBJ2-5; 7 bases are a match to TRBD1. The V gene end was trimmed by 2 bases and the J gene end by 2 bases; junction bases not matched to a gene: 3. The CDR3 is 14 residues long. Looked up from germline, CDR1 is SGHDT and CDR2 is YYEEEE. The full variable domain, in which reference TRBV5-6 and TRBJ2-5 provide the parts outside the CDR3, is DAGVTQSPTHLIKTRGQQVTLRCSPKSGHDTVSWYQQALGQGPQFIFQYYEEEERQRGNFPDRFSGHQFPNYSSELNVNALLLGDSALYLCASSFKDRQETQYFGPGTRLLVL.

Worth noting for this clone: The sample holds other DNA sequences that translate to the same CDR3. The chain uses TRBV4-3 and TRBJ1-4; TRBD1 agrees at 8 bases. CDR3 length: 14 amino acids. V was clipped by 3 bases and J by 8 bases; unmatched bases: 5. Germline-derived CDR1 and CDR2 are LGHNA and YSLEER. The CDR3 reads CASSHDTGGEKLFF. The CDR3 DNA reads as TGCGCCAGCAGCCATGACACAGGGGGGGAAAAACTGTTTTTT.

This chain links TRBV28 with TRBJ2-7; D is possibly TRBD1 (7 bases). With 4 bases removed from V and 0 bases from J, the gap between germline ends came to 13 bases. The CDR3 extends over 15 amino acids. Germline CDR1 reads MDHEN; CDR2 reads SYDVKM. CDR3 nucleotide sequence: TGTGCCAGCAGTTCGCGGGACAGATACTCCTACGAGCAGTACTTC. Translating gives CASSSRDRYSYEQYF.

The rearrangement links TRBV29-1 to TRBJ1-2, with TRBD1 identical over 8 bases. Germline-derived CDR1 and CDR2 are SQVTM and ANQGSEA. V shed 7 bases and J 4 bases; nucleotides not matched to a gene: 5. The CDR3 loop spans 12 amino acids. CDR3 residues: CSGYRGSYGYTF. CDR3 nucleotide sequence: TGCAGCGGCTACAGGGGGAGCTATGGCTACACCTTC.